A selection of T cell receptor beta chains follows, all from one sample in a study of T cell repertoires in cytomegalovirus infection. From the reads, TCRdb called clonotypes with MiXCR, one entry per CDR3 protein. The table includes 350,000 to 500,000 distinct CDR3 sequences, approximately 31% detected once. Sequencing was carried out using PBMCs. The receptors originated from a human donor in good health (CMV status not recorded). Some clones in this sample may be carry-over from other donors' samples. Both conserved end residues are part of each CDR3. D genes are given only for firm matches. The listing skips clone size in some rows; elsewhere it reads once, few, many or a size class.

j_call v_call clone_size d_call cdr3_nt cdr3_aa
TRBJ2-1 TRBV7-8 many . TGTGCCAGCAGCTTAGACGCCGTAAGACTAGCCTACAATGAGCAGTTCTTC CASSLDAVRLAYNEQFF
TRBJ2-7 TRBV20-1 . . TGCAGTGCTAGACCTTCTCATAGCTCCTACGAGCAGTACTTC CSARPSHSSYEQYF
TRBJ2-7 TRBV12-3/TRBV12-4 . . TGTGCCAGCAGAAGGACGGCCGAGGGCTCCTACGAGCAGTACTTC CASRRTAEGSYEQYF
TRBJ2-7 TRBV28 . . TGTGCCAGCAGTTACCCCGGGGGAGAGCAGTACTTC CASSYPGGEQYF
TRBJ2-1 TRBV7-9 few . TGTGCCAGCAGCTTAGGCCTCCTAGGGAGGAACAATGAGCAGTTCTTC CASSLGLLGRNNEQFF
TRBJ1-2 TRBV28 few TRBD1 TGTGCCAGCAGTTCCTCCGACCTACAGGGGTACTATGGCTACACCTTC CASSSSDLQGYYGYTF
TRBJ1-6 TRBV5-4 few . TGTGCCAGCAGCTTAGCGGGGCAGGATAATTCACCCCTCCACTTT CASSLAGQDNSPLHF
TRBJ2-7 TRBV6-6 . . TGTGCCAGCAGTTACTCGAGAAGGGACTACGAGCAGTACTTC CASSYSRRDYEQYF
TRBJ2-1 TRBV27 . . TGTGCCAGCAGTGCCCGACAGCGGAGCTCCTACAATGAGCAGTTCTTC CASSARQRSSYNEQFF
TRBJ1-1 TRBV7-2 many . TGTGCCAGCAGCTTAATAGTTCAGATGAACACTGAAGCTTTCTTT CASSLIVQMNTEAFF
TRBJ1-5 TRBV7-6 many . TGTGCCAGCAGCTTAGACCAGGGTAGGCAGCCCCAGCATTTT CASSLDQGRQPQHF
TRBJ2-7 TRBV6-2/TRBV6-3 . . TGTGCCAGCAGTTACGGACAGCAGGTCACCTACGAGCAGTACTTC CASSYGQQVTYEQYF
TRBJ2-1 TRBV19 . . TGTGCCAGTAGTATCGGGTCGATCTCCTACAATGAGCAGTTCTTC CASSIGSISYNEQFF
TRBJ1-1 TRBV4-3 . . TGCGCCAGCAGCCAACCCGGGCCAGGGCGGAACACTGAAGCTTTCTTT CASSQPGPGRNTEAFF
TRBJ1-6 TRBV6-1 few . TGTGCCAGCTATGAATCAGGGTACTCACCCCTCCACTTT CASYESGYSPLHF
TRBJ2-3 TRBV7-8 many TRBD2 TGTGCCAGCAGCTTGACCAGGACTAGCGGGGGTATAACAGATACGCAGTATTTT CASSLTRTSGGITDTQYF
TRBJ1-1 TRBV5-1 few TRBD1 TGCGCCAGCAGCTTCCTATCGACAGGGGCGAACACTGAAGCTTTCTTT CASSFLSTGANTEAFF
TRBJ1-4 TRBV5-1 few TRBD1 TGCGCCAGCAGATCCACGACAGGGACCACTAATGAAAAACTGTTTTTT CASRSTTGTTNEKLFF
TRBJ1-4 TRBV7-2 many TRBD1 TGTGCCAGCAGCCCGGGACAGCGAAATGAAAAACTGTTTTTT CASSPGQRNEKLFF
TRBJ2-7 TRBV7-9 few . TGTGCCAGCAGCTTAGATAGGGGGTTCTACGAGCAGTACTTC CASSLDRGFYEQYF
TRBJ1-1 TRBV19 few . TGTGCCAGTAGTATTCAGAGCATGGGGGGCACTGAAGCTTTCTTT CASSIQSMGGTEAFF
TRBJ1-3 TRBV10-3 many . TGTGCCATCACAGGCTCTGGAAACACCATATATTTT CAITGSGNTIYF
TRBJ2-5 TRBV7-2 many TRBD1 TGTGCCAGCAGCGTGCAGGGGGCCCAAGAGACCCAGTACTTC CASSVQGAQETQYF
TRBJ1-5 TRBV18 . TRBD1 TGTGCCAGCTCGCCAGGGACAGGGGACAATCAGCCCCAGCATTTT CASSPGTGDNQPQHF
TRBJ1-5 TRBV19 . . TGTGCCAGTAGTTCGTACAACAGCAATCAGCCCCAGCATTTT CASSSYNSNQPQHF
TRBJ2-3 TRBV12-3/TRBV12-4 . TRBD2 TGTGCCAGCAGTCGAGCGGGGGGGCGCACATATACGCAGTATTTT CASSRAGGRTYTQYF